Detailed here is one TCR beta chain. What it recognizes is unknown. The data belong to a study of OX40 agonist ivuxolimab in advanced cancers. Study context: Patients receiving dose escalation had hepatocellular carcinoma, melanoma, renal cell or head and neck cancer. Participants averaged about 60 years of age (range roughly 23 to 80) and were 82.7% male. Study conclusions and caveats: Blood T cells, both CD4+ and CD8+, expanded clonally by week 6 at 0.1 to 3.0 mg/kg.

Trimming cost V 3 bases and J 4 bases; bases outside gene matches: 10. Germline CDR1 and CDR2: SGHRS and YFSETQ. There are 16 residues in the CDR3. Using immunoSEQ multiplex PCR, the repertoire was profiled, and TCRdb retains in-frame clones only, with some absent. The table lists about 77,000 clones, roughly nine tenths of them singletons. The J gene is TRBJ2-5, the V gene TRBV5-1; 9 bases fit TRBD1. The receptor was derived from an adult with an advanced solid tumor such as melanoma, head and neck, liver or kidney cancer. The sample consisted of CD4+ or CD8+ T cells sorted from blood, taken in a trial of the OX40 agonist ivuxolimab. The CDR3 sequence: CASSWGDRERGETQYF. The CDR3 nucleotides read TGCGCCAGCAGCTGGGGGGACAGGGAGCGCGGAGAGACCCAGTACTTC. The full variable domain, completed using reference TRBV5-1 and TRBJ2-5, is KAGVTQTPRYLIKTRGQQVTLSCSPISGHRSVSWYQQTPGQGLQFLFEYFSETQRNKGNFPGRFSGRQFSNSRSEMNVSTLELGDSALYLCASSWGDRERGETQYFGPGTRLLVL.